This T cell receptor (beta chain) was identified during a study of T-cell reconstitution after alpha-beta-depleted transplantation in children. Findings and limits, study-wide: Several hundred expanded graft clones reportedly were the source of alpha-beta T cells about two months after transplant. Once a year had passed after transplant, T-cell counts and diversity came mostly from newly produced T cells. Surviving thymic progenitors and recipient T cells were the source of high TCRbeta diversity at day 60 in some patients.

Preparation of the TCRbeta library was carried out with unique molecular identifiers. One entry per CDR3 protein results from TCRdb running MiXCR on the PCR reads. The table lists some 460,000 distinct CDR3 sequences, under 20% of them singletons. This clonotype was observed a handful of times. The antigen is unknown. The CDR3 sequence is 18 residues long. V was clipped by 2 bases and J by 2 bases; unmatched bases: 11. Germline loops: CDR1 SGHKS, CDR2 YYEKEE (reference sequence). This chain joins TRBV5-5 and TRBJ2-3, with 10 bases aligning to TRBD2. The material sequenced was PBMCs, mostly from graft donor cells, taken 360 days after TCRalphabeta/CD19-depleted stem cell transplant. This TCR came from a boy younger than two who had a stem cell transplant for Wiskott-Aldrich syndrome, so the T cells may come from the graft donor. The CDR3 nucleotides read TGTGCCAGCAGCTTCCCCTCTTCACTAGCGGGGACCACAGATACGCAGTATTTT. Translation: CASSFPSSLAGTTDTQYF. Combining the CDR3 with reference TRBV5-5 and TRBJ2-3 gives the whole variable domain DAGVTQSPTHLIKTRGQQVTLRCSPISGHKSVSWYQQVLGQGPQFIFQYYEKEERGRGNFPDRFSARQFPNYSSELNVNALLLGDSALYLCASSFPSSLAGTTDTQYFGPGTRLTVL.